This T cell receptor (beta chain) was identified in a study of a mutant IDH1 vaccine in newly diagnosed glioma. Study-wide background: Of treated patients, around 60% were men and about 38% women, averaging around 40 years.

Germline V CDR1 and CDR2: MGHRA, YSYEKL. Trimming took off 6 bases at V and 10 bases at J, with 13 bases between the two ends. The CDR3 loop spans 12 amino acids. Assay: immunoSEQ multiplex PCR; the TCRdb copy retains only in-frame clones and omits some. The table records tens of thousands of clones, over 70% of them present only once. Time point noted: week 47, end of study. Topical imiquimod accompanied each vaccine dose, which consisted of 300 ug of mutant IDH1 20-mer peptide. Points on this clone: Its antigen is unknown.

The specimen comprised PBMCs, sampled from a glioma patient whose treatment included an IDH1 peptide vaccine. This chain joins TRBV4-1 and TRBJ2-1, with D perhaps TRBD2 (6 bases). The TCR sequence derives from a man aged 45-60 years with glioma. The CDR3 bases are TGCGCCAGCAGTCTGGGAGGTGGGGAGCAGTTCTTC. Its translation: CASSLGGGEQFF.